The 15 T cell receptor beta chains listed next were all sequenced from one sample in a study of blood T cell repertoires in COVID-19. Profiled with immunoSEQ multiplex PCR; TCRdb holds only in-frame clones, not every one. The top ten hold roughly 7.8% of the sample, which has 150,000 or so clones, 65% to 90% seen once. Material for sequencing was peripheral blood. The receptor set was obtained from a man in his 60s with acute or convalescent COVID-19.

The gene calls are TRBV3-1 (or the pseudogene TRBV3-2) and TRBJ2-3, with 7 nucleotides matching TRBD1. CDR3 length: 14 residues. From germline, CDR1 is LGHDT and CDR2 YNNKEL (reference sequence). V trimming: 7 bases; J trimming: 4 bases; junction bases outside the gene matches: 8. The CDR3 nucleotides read TGTGCCAGCACTTCACGACAGGGATCAGATACGCAGTATTTT. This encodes CASTSRQGSDTQYF.

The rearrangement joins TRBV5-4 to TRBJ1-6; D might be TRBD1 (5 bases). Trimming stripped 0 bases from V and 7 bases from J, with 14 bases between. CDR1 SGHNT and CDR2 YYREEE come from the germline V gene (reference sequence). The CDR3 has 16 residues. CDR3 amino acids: CASSLGLQGANSPLHF. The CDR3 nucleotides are TGTGCCAGCAGCTTGGGGTTGCAGGGTGCGAATTCACCCCTCCACTTT.

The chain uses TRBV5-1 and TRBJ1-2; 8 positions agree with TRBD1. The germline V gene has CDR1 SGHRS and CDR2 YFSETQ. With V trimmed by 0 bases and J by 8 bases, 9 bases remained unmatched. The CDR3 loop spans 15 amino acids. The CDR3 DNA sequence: TGCGCCAGCAGCTTGGAGCAGGGGGCAATGGGAGGCTACACCTTC. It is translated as CASSLEQGAMGGYTF.

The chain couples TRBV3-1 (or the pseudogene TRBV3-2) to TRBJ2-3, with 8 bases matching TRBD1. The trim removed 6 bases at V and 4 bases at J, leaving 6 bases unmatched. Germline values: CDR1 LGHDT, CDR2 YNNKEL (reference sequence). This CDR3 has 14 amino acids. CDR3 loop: CASRQGARSDTQYF. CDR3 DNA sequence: TGTGCCAGCAGGCAGGGGGCGAGGTCAGATACGCAGTATTTT.

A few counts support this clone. The CDR3 sequence: CASSLRELGAFF. CDR3 nucleotides: TGTGCCAGCTCACTCCGGGAGCTGGGAGCTTTCTTT. The rearrangement uses TRBV18 and TRBJ1-1, with D uncertain. The germline gives CDR1 KGHSH, CDR2 LQKENI. The V and J ends lost 4 bases and 10 bases respectively, with 13 bases between them. This CDR3 contains 12 residues.

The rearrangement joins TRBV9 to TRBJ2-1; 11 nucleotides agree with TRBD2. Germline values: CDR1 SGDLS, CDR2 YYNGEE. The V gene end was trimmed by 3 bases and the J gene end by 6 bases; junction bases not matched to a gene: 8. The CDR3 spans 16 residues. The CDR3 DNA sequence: TGTGCCAGCAGCGGTAGCGGGAGGGGTGGGTCCAATGAGCAGTTCTTC. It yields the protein CASSGSGRGGSNEQFF.

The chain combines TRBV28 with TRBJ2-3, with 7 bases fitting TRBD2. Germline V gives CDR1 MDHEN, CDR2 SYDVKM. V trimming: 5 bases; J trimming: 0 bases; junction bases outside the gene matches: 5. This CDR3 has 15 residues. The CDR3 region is CASSREAGSTDTQYF. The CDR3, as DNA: TGTGCCAGCAGTCGGGAGGCGGGTAGCACAGATACGCAGTATTTT.

CDR3 nucleotides: TGTGCCAGCAGCGTAGATGGGGGGACTAGCGGGAGTTGGGAGCAGTACTTC. Its translation: CASSVDGGTSGSWEQYF. The V call is TRBV9, the J call TRBJ2-7, with 14 bases aligning to TRBD2. Germline V gene lookup returns CDR1 SGDLS and CDR2 YYNGEE. The CDR3 runs to 17 residues. The J segment lost 7 bases and the V segment lost 0 bases, leaving 9 bases of the junction unmatched.

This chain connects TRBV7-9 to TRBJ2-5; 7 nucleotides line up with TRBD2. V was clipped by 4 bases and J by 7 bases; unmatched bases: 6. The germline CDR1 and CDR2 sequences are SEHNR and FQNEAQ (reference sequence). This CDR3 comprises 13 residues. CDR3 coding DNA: TGTGCCAGCAGCTCCGTCGGGGAGGGGACCCAGTACTTC. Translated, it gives CASSSVGEGTQYF.

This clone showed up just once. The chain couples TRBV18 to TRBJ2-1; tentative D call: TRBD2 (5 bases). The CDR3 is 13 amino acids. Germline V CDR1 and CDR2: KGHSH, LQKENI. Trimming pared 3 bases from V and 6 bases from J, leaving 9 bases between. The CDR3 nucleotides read TGTGCCAGCTCACCGGGAGAGGGCAATGAGCAGTTCTTC. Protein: CASSPGEGNEQFF.

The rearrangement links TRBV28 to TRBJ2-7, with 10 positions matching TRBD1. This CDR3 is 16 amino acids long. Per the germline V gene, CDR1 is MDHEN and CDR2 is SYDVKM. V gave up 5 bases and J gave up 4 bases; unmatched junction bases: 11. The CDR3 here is CASSHPGTGAPYEQYF. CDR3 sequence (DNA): TGTGCCAGCAGTCATCCGGGGACAGGGGCTCCATACGAGCAGTACTTC.

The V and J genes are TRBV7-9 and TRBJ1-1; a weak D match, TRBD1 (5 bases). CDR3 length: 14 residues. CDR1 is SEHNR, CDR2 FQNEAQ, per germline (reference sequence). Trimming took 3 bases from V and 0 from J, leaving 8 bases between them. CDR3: CASSFQGLNTEAFF. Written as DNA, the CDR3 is TGTGCCAGCAGCTTTCAGGGTTTGAACACTGAAGCTTTCTTT.

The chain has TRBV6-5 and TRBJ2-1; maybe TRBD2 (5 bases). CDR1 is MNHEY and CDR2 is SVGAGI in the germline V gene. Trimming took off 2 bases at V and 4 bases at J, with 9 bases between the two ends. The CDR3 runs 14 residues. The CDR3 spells CASSYESGYNEQFF. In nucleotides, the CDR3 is TGTGCCAGCAGTTACGAGTCGGGGTACAATGAGCAGTTCTTC.

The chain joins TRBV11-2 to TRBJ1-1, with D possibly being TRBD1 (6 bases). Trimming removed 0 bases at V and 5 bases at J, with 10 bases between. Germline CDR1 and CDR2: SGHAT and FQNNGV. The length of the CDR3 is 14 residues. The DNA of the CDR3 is TGTGCCAGCAGCTTAGAAATAGGGGGAACTGAAGCTTTCTTT. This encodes CASSLEIGGTEAFF.

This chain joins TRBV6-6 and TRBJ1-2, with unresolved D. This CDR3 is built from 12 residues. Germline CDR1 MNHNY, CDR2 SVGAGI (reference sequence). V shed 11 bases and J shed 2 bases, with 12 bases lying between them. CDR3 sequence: CAGRTGNYGYTF. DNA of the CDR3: TGTGCCGGTCGGACGGGAAACTATGGCTACACCTTC.